These T cell receptor beta chains were read from a single sample in a study of OX40 agonist ivuxolimab in advanced cancers. Sequencing used immunoSEQ multiplex PCR; TCRdb keeps in-frame clones, though not all of them. Here the sample spans 95,000 to 150,000 clones, 85% to 90% being singletons. The specimen comprised CD4+ or CD8+ T cells sorted from blood, sampled in a trial of the OX40 agonist ivuxolimab. These receptors originate from an adult with an advanced solid tumor such as melanoma, head and neck, liver or kidney cancer. The CDR3 runs from the conserved cysteine through the conserved F or W. Fields, in order: D gene, J gene, V gene, clone size, CDR3 DNA, CDR3 protein. The D gene is left open where the match is weak. Not every row has a clone size; where given, it reads once, few, many or a size class.

.,TRBJ2-1,TRBV13,.,TGTGCCAGCAGCTTAAGGGCACACAATGAGCAGTTCTTC,CASSLRAHNEQFF
.,TRBJ1-2,TRBV28,.,TGTGCCAGCAGTTTAGGGCAGGGTTATGGCTACACCTTC,CASSLGQGYGYTF
TRBD1,TRBJ2-7,TRBV19,.,TGTGCCAGCTACCGGGACAGGGAATCCTACGAGCAGTACTTC,CASYRDRESYEQYF
TRBD2,TRBJ2-1,TRBV7-9,.,TGTGCCAGCAGCTTAGCGCGGCTAGCGGGGCCCTACAATGAGCAGTTCTTC,CASSLARLAGPYNEQFF
TRBD1,TRBJ1-5,TRBV19,.,TGTGCCAGTAGTATAGCTATGGGACAGAATAGCAATCAGCCCCAGCATTTT,CASSIAMGQNSNQPQHF
TRBD1,TRBJ2-7,TRBV28,once,TGTGCCAGCAGTTCCTCAGACAGGGGGCCATACGAGCAGTACTTC,CASSSSDRGPYEQYF
.,TRBJ2-2,TRBV11-1,.,TGTGCCAGCAGCCCGGCCCCGACCACCGGGGAGCTGTTTTTT,CASSPAPTTGELFF
.,TRBJ1-5,TRBV19,few,TGTGCCAGTAGTGGGACGACCCAGCATTTT,CASSGTTQHF
TRBD2,TRBJ2-5,TRBV4-2,.,TGTGCCAGCAGCCGAGGACTAGCGGAAGAGACCCAGTACTTC,CASSRGLAEETQYF
TRBD2,TRBJ2-5,TRBV18,.,TGTGCCAGCTCACCCTCGGACTATGCGGGGGGGCCGCGCGGTGAGACCCAGTACTTC,CASSPSDYAGGPRGETQYF
.,TRBJ1-3,TRBV10-3,.,TGTGCCATCAGGGGTCCTGTAGTTGATGGAAACACCATATATTTT,CAIRGPVVDGNTIYF
.,TRBJ1-2,TRBV19,few,TGTGCCAGTAGGACGGGGGGCTCTAACTATGGCTACACCTTC,CASRTGGSNYGYTF